The next 17 T cell receptor beta chains were all read from a single sample in a study of cytomegalovirus exposure and HLA in healthy donors. The PCR used 60 Vbeta and 13 Jbeta primers. The assay was immunoSEQ multiplex PCR, and TCRdb's table has in-frame clones only and misses some. The sample lists around 280,000 clones; about 90% were seen once. Sequenced sample: PBMCs. The receptors derive from a woman between 18 and 30 years old in good health and CMV-seronegative.

This sequence joins TRBV5-1 and TRBJ2-5, with D possibly matching TRBD1 (5 bases). The germline V gene encodes CDR1 SGHRS and CDR2 YFSETQ. The CDR3 loop spans 16 amino acids. V was trimmed by 0 bases and J by 2 bases, leaving 14 bases between them. CDR3 residues: CASSLGLGRTQETQYF. In nucleotides, the CDR3 is TGCGCCAGCAGCTTGGGGCTCGGTCGGACACAAGAGACCCAGTACTTC.

The chain links TRBV19 to TRBJ1-5, with 7 bases fitting TRBD1. Per the germline V gene, CDR1 is LNHDA and CDR2 is SQIVND (reference sequence). The CDR3 runs to 20 residues. V shed 0 bases, J shed 0 bases, and the junction held 14 bases outside the gene matches. The CDR3 DNA reads TGTGCCAGTAGTATAGATCTCCGGGGGGGACAGACTTATAGCAATCAGCCCCAGCATTTT. This codes for CASSIDLRGGQTYSNQPQHF. The variable domain in full, completed from reference TRBV19 and TRBJ1-5, reads DGGITQSPKYLFRKEGQNVTLSCEQNLNHDAMYWYRQDPGQGLRLIYYSQIVNDFQKGDIAEGYSVSREKKESFPLTVTSAQKNPTAFYLCASSIDLRGGQTYSNQPQHFGDGTRLSIL.

The chain joins TRBV15 to TRBJ2-3, with 7 positions matching TRBD1. V dropped 0 bases and J dropped 4; count of bases not matched to a gene: 4. The V gene's germline CDR1 is LNHNV and CDR2 YYDKDF (reference sequence). The CDR3 has 15 residues. The CDR3 DNA reads as TGTGCCACCAGCAGAGATGGGACAGACCCAGATACGCAGTATTTT. It yields the protein CATSRDGTDPDTQYF.

The chain uses TRBV19 and TRBJ1-1; D may be TRBD1 (5 bases). Trimming took 3 bases from V and 4 from J, leaving 15 bases between them. This CDR3 spans 15 amino acids. CDR1 and CDR2 (germline): LNHDA, SQIVND (reference sequence). For the CDR3, the DNA is TGTGCCAGTAGTATTTTATTAGGGAGGGGCACTGAAGCTTTCTTT. This sequence encodes CASSILLGRGTEAFF.

This rearrangement joins TRBV11-2 to TRBJ2-2, with 9 bases aligning to TRBD1. The CDR3 consists of 16 residues. Germline V gives CDR1 SGHAT, CDR2 FQNNGV. V was clipped by 5 bases and J by 4 bases; unmatched bases: 8. The CDR3 coding sequence is TGTGCCAGCAGCCCCCGGGACAGGGCGGGCACCGGGGAGCTGTTTTTT. Its protein is CASSPRDRAGTGELFF. Complete variable domain (other parts from reference TRBV11-2 and TRBJ2-2): EAGVAQSPRYKIIEKRQSVAFWCNPISGHATLYWYQQILGQGPKLLIQFQNNGVVDDSQLPKDRFSAERLKGVDSTLKIQPAKLEDSAVYLCASSPRDRAGTGELFFGEGSRLTVL.

This clone was counted a single time. The chain joins TRBV10-3 to TRBJ2-2; 10 bases line up with TRBD1. Germline V gene data show CDR1 as ENHRY and CDR2 as SYGVKD. This CDR3 is 16 amino acids long. V trimming: 6 bases; J trimming: 2 bases; junction bases outside the gene matches: 6. Written as DNA, the CDR3 is TGTGCCATCAGAGGGGACAGGGGACAAAACACCGGGGAGCTGTTTTTT. This encodes CAIRGDRGQNTGELFF.

The chain couples TRBV6-6 to TRBJ2-1, with a possible D match to TRBD2 (5 bases). The V and J ends lost 7 bases and 2 bases respectively, with 12 bases between them. The CDR3 is 14 residues long. CDR1 is MNHNY and CDR2 is SVGAGI in the germline V gene (reference sequence). CDR3 DNA sequence: TGTGCCAGCATCAAGGGAGAGGCCTACAATGAGCAGTTCTTC. It encodes CASIKGEAYNEQFF.

The V call is TRBV19, the J call TRBJ2-3; D may be TRBD1 (5 bases). Between the trimmed V and J ends, which lost 7 bases and 1 base, there was a span of 9 bases. The CDR3 sequence is 13 residues long. Germline V gene sequence: CDR1 LNHDA, CDR2 SQIVND (reference sequence). The CDR3 loop is CASTWGRTDTQYF. The CDR3 DNA sequence: TGTGCCAGTACCTGGGGCCGCACAGATACGCAGTATTTT.

Worth noting for this clone: Sequence at one end of the junction differs from germline and may be a read error. V is TRBV7-7 and J is TRBJ2-1, with 8 bases identical to TRBD2. CDR1 is SSHAT and CDR2 is FNYEAQ in the germline V gene (reference sequence). The CDR3 totals 16 residues. The CDR3 is CASSFGAGGGLDEQFF. The CDR3 DNA reads as TGTGCTAGCAGCTTTGGGGCGGGGGGCGGCCTTGATGAGCAGTTCTTC.

This chain connects TRBV30 to TRBJ1-1, with D tentatively TRBD1 (6 bases). Germline values: CDR1 GTSNPN, CDR2 SVGIG (reference sequence). This CDR3 contains 16 residues. Between the trimmed V and J ends, which lost 2 bases and 0 bases, there was a span of 16 bases. Written as DNA, the CDR3 is TGTGCCTGGAGTATGTGGGGAACAGGGATGAACACTGAAGCTTTCTTT. This gives the protein CAWSMWGTGMNTEAFF.

The CDR3 DNA follows: TGTGCCAGCAGCCCACCTGCGGAGCCCGTCGACAATGAGCAGTTCTTC. Its translation: CASSPPAEPVDNEQFF. The rearrangement links TRBV21-1 to TRBJ2-1; the table's D call TRBD2 went unverified against the DNA. TRBV21-1 is classified as a pseudogene. The CDR3 length is 16 residues.

The CDR3 region is CASSFLAQGANTEAFF. In DNA form, the CDR3 reads TGTGCCAGCAGTTTTCTAGCCCAAGGCGCGAACACTGAAGCTTTCTTT. This chain uses TRBV27 with TRBJ1-1; no firm D call. Germline CDR1 and CDR2: MNHEY and SMNVEV (reference sequence). This CDR3 has 16 residues. Trimming left V 3 bases short and J 1 base short, with 15 bases between.

This chain uses TRBV2 with TRBJ2-7; the D gene is possibly TRBD2 (5 bases). V was shortened by 1 base and J by 4 bases, with 23 bases between the two germline ends. Germline values: CDR1 SNHLY, CDR2 FYNNEI. This CDR3 has 18 amino acids. This CDR3 is CASSEVIPPGVWAYEQYF. The CDR3, as DNA: TGTGCCAGCAGTGAAGTTATACCCCCCGGGGTGTGGGCTTACGAGCAGTACTTC.

V gene TRBV11-2 combines with J gene TRBJ2-7; possible D gene TRBD2, 5 bases. The V gene's germline CDR1 is SGHAT and CDR2 FQNNGV. The CDR3 loop spans 13 amino acids. Trimming took off 2 bases at V and 5 bases at J, with 10 bases between the two ends. This CDR3 reads CASSLIAWNEQYF. CDR3 nucleotides: TGTGCCAGCAGCTTAATAGCGTGGAACGAGCAGTACTTC.

V gene TRBV5-6 combines with J gene TRBJ1-1; D is possibly TRBD1 (5 bases). Germline V gene sequence: CDR1 SGHDT, CDR2 YYEEEE. The CDR3 is made up of 15 amino acids. Trimming took 0 bases from V and 3 from J, leaving 12 bases between them. CDR3 in amino acids: CASSLGVGRDTEAFF. DNA of the CDR3: TGTGCCAGCAGCTTGGGTGTCGGCAGGGACACTGAAGCTTTCTTT.

The rearrangement uses TRBV2 and TRBJ1-1; maybe TRBD1 (6 bases). V lost 3 bases and J 2 bases, leaving 7 bases between the germline ends. Germline values: CDR1 SNHLY, CDR2 FYNNEI. This CDR3 spans 13 amino acids. The DNA for the CDR3 is TGTGCCAGCAGTGACAGGGGAAACACTGAAGCTTTCTTT. This sequence encodes CASSDRGNTEAFF. The full variable domain, completed using reference TRBV2 and TRBJ1-1, is EPEVTQTPSHQVTQMGQEVILRCVPISNHLYFYWYRQILGQKVEFLVSFYNNEISEKSEIFDDQFSVERPDGSNFTLKIRSTKLEDSAMYFCASSDRGNTEAFFGQGTRLTVV.

The rearrangement links TRBV10-3 to TRBJ1-2, with 7 bases aligning to TRBD1. Germline V CDR1 and CDR2: ENHRY, SYGVKD. The CDR3 consists of 14 residues. V lost 9 bases to trimming and J lost 3 bases; unmatched junction nucleotides: 10. The CDR3 protein is CAMRGQQVDYGYTF. CDR3 bases: TGTGCCATGAGGGGACAGCAGGTGGACTATGGCTACACCTTC.